What follows is one T cell receptor (beta chain) and its context. The antigen is unknown. Here immunoSEQ multiplex PCR was the method, and the copy in TCRdb shows in-frame clones only, minus some. This sample has about 47,000 clones, with 75% to 80% found just once. The data are from a study of T cells in tumors after PD-1 blockade. Whole-study findings and limits: Peripheral recruitment is suggested, as some novel exhausted tumor clones were in pre-treatment blood.

Germline V CDR1 and CDR2: SGDLS, YYNGEE. This CDR3 has 14 residues. V was shortened by 0 bases and J by 2 bases, with 8 bases between the two germline ends. The source material was PBMCs, sampled before anti-PD-1 treatment. The receptor was derived from a human donor with basal cell carcinoma. This sequence joins TRBV9 and TRBJ1-1, with no clear D. The CDR3 loop is CASSVDSFNTEAFF. The CDR3 DNA is TGTGCCAGCAGCGTAGACAGCTTCAACACTGAAGCTTTCTTT.